Listed below are T cell receptor beta chains from one sample, sequenced in a study of response to subunit inactivated influenza vaccine. TCRdb recomputed calls from the RT-PCR reads with MiXCR, one row per CDR3 protein. The sample carries hundreds of thousands of distinct CDR3 sequences, 12% recorded once. The specimen comprised PBMCs from blood, sampled on the day of vaccination. The receptors shown here come from a man between 50 and 59 years old who received an inactivated influenza vaccine. Each CDR3 is given with its conserved first and last residue. A D gene is named only where the DNA matches it firmly. Clone size appears in some rows only: once, few, many, or a class for an expanded clone.

>.|TRBJ2-5|TRBV6-1|.
TGTGCCAGCAGCTCCACTCGGATCCAAGAGACCCAGTACTTC
CASSSTRIQETQYF
>.|TRBJ2-1|TRBV29-1|few
TGCAGCGTTGAAGACCTTTTTGGAGTACCCTCCTACAATGAGCAGTTCTTC
CSVEDLFGVPSYNEQFF
>TRBD2|TRBJ2-1|TRBV7-9|.
TGTGCCAGCAGCCTAGCGGCCAGCGGGGGTAACAATGAGCAGTTCTTC
CASSLAASGGNNEQFF
>.|TRBJ2-3|TRBV5-1|.
TGCGCCAGCAGTGGACAGCCGCCCCCAGATACGCAGTATTTT
CASSGQPPPDTQYF
>.|TRBJ1-1|TRBV20-1|many
TGCAGTGCTAGAGATGGTCCCTTGAGGACTGAAGCTTTCTTT
CSARDGPLRTEAFF
>TRBD1|TRBJ1-1|TRBV12-3/TRBV12-4|few
TGTGCCAGCAGACAAACAGGGGCGAACACTGAAGCTTTCTTT
CASRQTGANTEAFF
>TRBD2|TRBJ2-4|TRBV6-2/TRBV6-3|many
TGTGCCAGCAGTTACTCGGGGGGGTTCATTCAGTACTTC
CASSYSGGFIQYF
>TRBD2|TRBJ2-7|TRBV11-1|few
TGTGCCAGCAGCTTAGCGGTAGCGGGAGTCAACGAGCAGTACTTC
CASSLAVAGVNEQYF
>TRBD1|TRBJ2-6|TRBV11-2|few
TGTGCCAGCAGCCGAACCGGGACAGCGAACTCTGGGGCCAACGTCCTGACTTTC
CASSRTGTANSGANVLTF
>.|TRBJ2-3|TRBV11-2|.
TGTGCCAGCAGCCCCCGTTACACAGATACGCAGTATTTT
CASSPRYTDTQYF
>TRBD1|TRBJ1-2|TRBV7-2|.
TGTGCCAGCAGCTTAGTGGGACAGGGAATATCGGGCTACACCTTC
CASSLVGQGISGYTF
>TRBD1|TRBJ1-6|TRBV29-1|.
TGCAGCGTAGCGGACAGGGGCGTTGATTCACCCCTCCACTTT
CSVADRGVDSPLHF
>TRBD1|TRBJ2-2|TRBV5-1|many
TGCGCCAGCAGCCCCAAGGACAGGGGGCTCCTCCCGAACACCGGGGAGCTGTTTTTT
CASSPKDRGLLPNTGELFF
>TRBD1|TRBJ2-7|TRBV5-1|.
TGCGCCAGCAGCACCGCACCGGGACAGGGGGCCTACGAGCAGTACTTC
CASSTAPGQGAYEQYF
>.|TRBJ1-5|TRBV20-1|many
TGCAGTGCTATATCTTCGGGGAGGGGAACTAGCAATCAGCCCCAGCATTTT
CSAISSGRGTSNQPQHF
>.|TRBJ1-6|TRBV7-2|many
TGTGCCAGCAGCCCCGCCTCGACCCTATCACCCCTCCACTTT
CASSPASTLSPLHF
>TRBD2|TRBJ2-5|TRBV4-3|few
TGCGCCAGCAGCCAGAATACGCCCAGCGGGATTACCACCCAGTACTTC
CASSQNTPSGITTQYF
>.|TRBJ2-3|TRBV12-3/TRBV12-4|.
TGTGCCAGCAGTACAGGACCGAAAGATACGCAGTATTTT
CASSTGPKDTQYF
>.|TRBJ2-5|TRBV6-2/TRBV6-3|few
TGTGCCAGCAGTGGAACTAGAGTCCAAGAGACCCAGTACTTC
CASSGTRVQETQYF
>.|TRBJ2-7|TRBV5-1|few
TGCGCCAGCAGCTTGGCTGGGGCGAAGAACTACGAGCAGTACTTC
CASSLAGAKNYEQYF
>.|TRBJ2-5|TRBV5-1|few
TGCGCCAGCAGCTTGGGGTCAGCACCAACGCAAGAGACCCAGTACTTC
CASSLGSAPTQETQYF
>.|TRBJ2-3|TRBV20-1|few
TGCAGTGCTAGATCAGGCACAGATACGCAGTATTTT
CSARSGTDTQYF
>.|TRBJ2-2|TRBV5-1|many
TGCGCCAGCAGTTTCGGACGAGAAGGGGCCGGGGAGCTGTTTTTT
CASSFGREGAGELFF
>.|TRBJ2-7|TRBV24-1|few
TGTGCCACCAGTTTAGGAGACAGACCCTACGAGCAGTACTTC
CATSLGDRPYEQYF
>.|TRBJ2-3|TRBV4-3|once
TGCGCCAGCAGCCAAAGGCACTTCCCGCCCACAGATACGCAGTATTTT
CASSQRHFPPTDTQYF
>.|TRBJ2-1|TRBV7-8|few
TGTGCCAGCAGCCTCCTTTGGAGAGGGGATCTCCCCCTGTTCTTC
CASSLLWRGDLPLFF
>.|TRBJ2-1|TRBV27|.
TGTGCCAGCAGTTTTGATGGCAGGGAGAATCTTGAGCAGTTCTTC
CASSFDGRENLEQFF
>TRBD2|TRBJ2-3|TRBV11-1|many
TGTGCCAGCAGCTCGACCCGGGGACTAGCGGGAATTAGCACAGATACGCAGTATTTT
CASSSTRGLAGISTDTQYF
>.|TRBJ2-7|TRBV15|many
TGTGCCACCAGCAGGGGTGGGAACGAGCAGTACTTC
CATSRGGNEQYF
>.|TRBJ2-1|TRBV5-1|many
TGCGCCAGCAGCTTGGCGTCGGCAAACGAGCAGTTCTTC
CASSLASANEQFF
>.|TRBJ2-7|TRBV3-1|.
TGTGCCAGCAGCCAGAGGCCGAGGGGGAGCCACTACGAGCAGTACTTC
CASSQRPRGSHYEQYF
>TRBD1|TRBJ1-2|TRBV28|.
TGTGCCAGCACCCTAAGACAGGGAAACTATGGCTACACCTTC
CASTLRQGNYGYTF
>.|TRBJ1-4|TRBV7-2|.
TGTGCCAGCAGCTCGTCTCCCGGTAGTGAAAAACTGTTTTTT
CASSSSPGSEKLFF
>.|TRBJ2-4|TRBV14|few
TGTGCCAGCAGCCAAGATCGGACCACGGGCATTCAGTACTTC
CASSQDRTTGIQYF
>TRBD2|TRBJ2-7|TRBV5-1|many
TGCGCCAGCAGCCGGAGTAGCGGGAGTCTCTACGAGCAGTACTTC
CASSRSSGSLYEQYF
>.|TRBJ2-3|TRBV7-2|many
TGTGCCAGCAGCTTAGAAACTAGCACAGATACGCAGTATTTT
CASSLETSTDTQYF
>.|TRBJ2-5|TRBV12-3/TRBV12-4|many
TGTGCCAGCAGGCCCGCACAGGGCCCCCAAGAGACCCAGTACTTC
CASRPAQGPQETQYF
>.|TRBJ2-1|TRBV29-1|.
TGCAGCGTTGAGGAGAGTGGGTCCTACAATGAGCAGTTCTTC
CSVEESGSYNEQFF
>TRBD1|TRBJ2-7|TRBV11-2|few
TGTGCCAGCAGCACCGACAGGGGGGGCTACGAGCAGTACTTC
CASSTDRGGYEQYF
>.|TRBJ1-3|TRBV5-1|.
TGCGCCAGCAGCCCGAACCCGACCGTGAGCTCTGGAAACACCATATATTTT
CASSPNPTVSSGNTIYF
>TRBD1|TRBJ2-7|TRBV6-2/TRBV6-3|few
TGTGCCAGCACTCACCTGAACCGGGACAGAGCCTACGAGCAGTACTTC
CASTHLNRDRAYEQYF
>TRBD1|TRBJ1-3|TRBV6-4|.
TGTGCCAGCAGTGACCTCCCGGGACAGGGGCAAAAGAGCTCTGGAAACACCATATATTTT
CASSDLPGQGQKSSGNTIYF
>.|TRBJ2-3|TRBV27|few
TGTGCCAGCAGTTTTTTAAGTTTCAGCACAGATACGCAGTATTTT
CASSFLSFSTDTQYF
>.|TRBJ1-5|TRBV7-2|.
TGTGCCAGCAGCTCCCTCGGGCAGCCCCAGCATTTT
CASSSLGQPQHF
>TRBD1|TRBJ2-1|TRBV3-1|.
TGTGCCAGCAGCCCAGGGGGACACCTTGATTACAATGAGCAGTTCTTC
CASSPGGHLDYNEQFF
>.|TRBJ2-1|TRBV2|.
TGTGCCAGCACCAGGGGTTTTGATGAGCAGTTCTTC
CASTRGFDEQFF
>.|TRBJ1-1|TRBV29-1|many
TGCAGCGTTGGGGACGTACAAGCTTTCTTT
CSVGDVQAFF
>.|TRBJ2-5|TRBV12-3/TRBV12-4|few
TGTGCCAGCAGTTCGTATCCGGAGACCCAGTACTTC
CASSSYPETQYF
>.|TRBJ2-5|TRBV5-1|.
TGCGCCAGCAGCTTGTCTACCGGGGCCCAAGAGACCCAGTACTTC
CASSLSTGAQETQYF
>TRBD1|TRBJ2-3|TRBV2|.
TGTGCCAGCAGTGGGACAGGGAACACAGATACGCAGTATTTT
CASSGTGNTDTQYF
>TRBD2|TRBJ2-1|TRBV28|few
TGTGCCAGCAGCGGCGGGAGGGGGGGATACAATGAGCAGTTCTTC
CASSGGRGGYNEQFF
>TRBD1|TRBJ2-5|TRBV6-2/TRBV6-3|many
TGTGCCAGCAGTTACTCGAAAACGGACAGGTTCCACTTC
CASSYSKTDRFHF
>.|TRBJ1-1|TRBV20-1|.
TGCAGTGCTGGGGCGGGGGGGCGTGGTGAAGCTTTCTTT
CSAGAGGRGEAFF